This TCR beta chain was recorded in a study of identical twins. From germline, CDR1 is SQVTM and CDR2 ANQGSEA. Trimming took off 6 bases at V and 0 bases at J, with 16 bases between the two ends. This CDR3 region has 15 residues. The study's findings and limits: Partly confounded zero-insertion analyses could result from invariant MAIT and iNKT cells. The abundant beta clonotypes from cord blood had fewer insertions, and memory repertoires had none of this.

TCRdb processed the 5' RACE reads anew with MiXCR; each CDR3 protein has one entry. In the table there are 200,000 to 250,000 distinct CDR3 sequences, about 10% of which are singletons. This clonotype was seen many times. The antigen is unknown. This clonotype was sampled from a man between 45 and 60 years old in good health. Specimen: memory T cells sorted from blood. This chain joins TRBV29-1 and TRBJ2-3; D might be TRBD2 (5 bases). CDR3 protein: CSVRSGTTSTDTQYF. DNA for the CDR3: TGCAGCGTGAGGAGCGGTACTACTAGCACAGATACGCAGTATTTT.